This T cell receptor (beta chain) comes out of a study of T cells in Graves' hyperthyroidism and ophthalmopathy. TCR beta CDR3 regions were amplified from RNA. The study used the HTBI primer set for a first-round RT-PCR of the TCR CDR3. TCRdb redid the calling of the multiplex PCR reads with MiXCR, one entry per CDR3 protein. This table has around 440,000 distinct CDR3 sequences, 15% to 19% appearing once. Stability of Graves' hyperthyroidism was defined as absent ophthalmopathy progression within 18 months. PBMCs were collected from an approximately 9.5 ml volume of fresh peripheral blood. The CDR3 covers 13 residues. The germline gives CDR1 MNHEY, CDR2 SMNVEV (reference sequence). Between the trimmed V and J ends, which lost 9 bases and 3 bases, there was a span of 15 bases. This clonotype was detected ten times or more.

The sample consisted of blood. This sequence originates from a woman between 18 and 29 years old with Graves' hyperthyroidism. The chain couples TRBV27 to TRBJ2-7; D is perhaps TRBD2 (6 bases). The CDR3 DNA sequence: TGTGCCAGTCGGGAGACGGACGGCTACGAGCAGTACTTC. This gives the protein CASRETDGYEQYF.